The next 31 T cell receptor beta chains were all read from a single sample in a study of blood T cell repertoires in COVID-19 (dated by TCRdb to the early 2020s). Libraries were constructed by the immunoSEQ multiplex PCR assay. The table was pulled from immuneACCESS by TCRdb, which kept in-frame rearrangements only. Such tables lose some clones; where checked, under half of the loss comes from unresolved V genes, and the rest has no known cause. The sample table holds tens of thousands of clones, of which around 87% were seen once. Clones ranked in the top ten supply 5% to 6.5% of the sample. The sample was peripheral blood. These receptors came from a man in his forties or fifties with active COVID-19.

The V and J genes are TRBV7-2 and TRBJ1-6, with 8 bases that match TRBD1. Germline loops: CDR1 SGHTA, CDR2 FQGNSA. With V trimmed by 6 bases and J by 7 bases, 8 bases remained unmatched. The CDR3 consists of 15 residues. The CDR3 is CASRPSGGRNSPLHF. The CDR3 DNA follows: TGTGCCAGCAGACCATCAGGGGGCCGGAATTCACCCCTCCACTTT.

The chain is built from TRBV10-3 and TRBJ1-2; D ambiguous. The CDR3 totals 12 residues. V was trimmed by 4 bases and J by 8 bases, leaving 11 bases between them. Looked up from germline, CDR1 is ENHRY and CDR2 is SYGVKD. Written as DNA, the CDR3 is TGTGCCATCAGTGGGGTGGCGGGGGGCTACACCTTC. Protein sequence: CAISGVAGGYTF.

The chain couples TRBV4-1 to TRBJ2-1; possibly TRBD2 for D (5 bases). Germline loops: CDR1 MGHRA, CDR2 YSYEKL. Trimming took off 1 base at V and 9 bases at J, with 13 bases between the two ends. The CDR3 consists of 14 residues. The CDR3 loop is CASSQVTSSAEQFF. DNA of the CDR3: TGCGCCAGCAGCCAAGTCACTAGTTCCGCTGAGCAGTTCTTC.

The chain employs TRBV18 and TRBJ1-5; a possible D gene is TRBD1 (6 bases). Germline CDR1 KGHSH, CDR2 LQKENI. The CDR3 runs to 15 residues. The V end was cut by 1 base, the J end by 6 bases, with 13 bases between. As DNA, the CDR3 is TGTGCCAGCTCACCACTATCGGGGGGCTCTCAGCCCCAGCATTTT. Residues: CASSPLSGGSQPQHF.

This clone has a single count. This chain connects TRBV29-1 to TRBJ1-1; D is unclear. CDR1 is SQVTM and CDR2 is ANQGSEA in the germline V gene. Between the trimmed V and J ends, which lost 5 bases and 6 bases, there was a span of 16 bases. CDR3 size: 13 residues. The CDR3 nucleotides read TGCAGCGTTTCCCAATCTCGCACAGCTGAAGCTTTCTTT. As protein: CSVSQSRTAEAFF.

This chain connects TRBV28 to TRBJ2-7; D might be TRBD2 (5 bases). CDR3 length: 14 residues. The germline CDR1 and CDR2 sequences are MDHEN and SYDVKM. V lost 5 bases to trimming and J lost 6 bases, with 17 bases between them. In nucleotides, the CDR3 is TGTGCCAGCAGTCTACAACTAGAGGTGGGCGAGCAGTACTTC. This translates into CASSLQLEVGEQYF.

The rearrangement joins TRBV11-2 to TRBJ1-2; no firm D call. The germline V gene has CDR1 SGHAT and CDR2 FQNNGV. V lost 4 bases to trimming and J lost 4 bases, with 10 bases between them. CDR3 length: 13 residues. CDR3 DNA sequence: TGTGCCAGCAGCTCAGATGGGCTCTATGGCTACACCTTC. Translating gives CASSSDGLYGYTF.

This chain connects TRBV9 to TRBJ2-1; 7 bases fit TRBD1. This CDR3 contains 14 residues. Trimming removed 1 base from V and 7 bases from J; junction bases left unmatched: 5. Germline values: CDR1 SGDLS, CDR2 YYNGEE. CDR3 sequence: CASSVSFRGNEQFF. CDR3 nucleotide sequence: TGTGCCAGCAGCGTAAGTTTCAGGGGGAATGAGCAGTTCTTC.

This clone is a singleton in its sample. The chain links TRBV5-1 to TRBJ2-1; TRBD1 might be the D (6 bases). CDR3 length: 14 residues. CDR1 and CDR2 (germline): SGHRS, YFSETQ. Trimming removed 1 base from V and 8 bases from J, with 13 bases in between. CDR3 sequence reads: CASSLNRAADEQFF. CDR3 sequence (DNA): TGCGCCAGCAGCTTGAACAGGGCAGCCGATGAGCAGTTCTTC. The whole variable domain, filled in from reference TRBV5-1 and TRBJ2-1, reads KAGVTQTPRYLIKTRGQQVTLSCSPISGHRSVSWYQQTPGQGLQFLFEYFSETQRNKGNFPGRFSGRQFSNSRSEMNVSTLELGDSALYLCASSLNRAADEQFFGPGTRLTVL.

The chain uses TRBV5-1 and TRBJ2-3; 10 bases are shared with TRBD1. V trimming: 0 bases; J trimming: 3 bases; junction bases outside the gene matches: 4. The CDR3 is 16 amino acids. The germline CDR1 and CDR2 sequences are SGHRS and YFSETQ. CDR3 DNA sequence: TGCGCCAGCAGCTTGGAGGGGACAGGGGAAACAGATACGCAGTATTTT. Residues: CASSLEGTGETDTQYF.

This chain joins TRBV24-1 and TRBJ2-3, with a weak D call TRBD1 (6 bases). Germline V gene sequence: CDR1 KGHDR, CDR2 SFDVKD. V was pared by 1 base and J by 8 bases, with 15 bases between. The length of the CDR3 is 15 residues. CDR3 bases: TGTGCCACCAGTGATTTCGGGCAGGGGAGAGGTACGCAGTATTTT. It encodes CATSDFGQGRGTQYF.

The gene calls are TRBV6-5 and TRBJ1-4, with a weak D call TRBD1 (6 bases). The CDR3 covers 14 residues. CDR1 and CDR2 from the germline V gene are MNHEY and SVGAGI. V was cut by 7 bases and J by 2 bases, with 11 bases left in between. Here the CDR3 DNA reads TGTGCCAGCACACAGGGAGGGACTAATGAAAAACTGTTTTTT. It is translated as CASTQGGTNEKLFF.

The chain joins TRBV3-1 (or the pseudogene TRBV3-2) to TRBJ2-1; D is perhaps TRBD2 (6 bases). This CDR3 is 15 amino acids long. V shed 3 bases and J shed 2 bases, with 11 bases lying between them. Germline V gene lookup returns CDR1 LGHDT and CDR2 YNNKEL (reference sequence). This chain's CDR3 is CASSHERVPYNEQFF. CDR3 nucleotides: TGTGCCAGCAGCCATGAGCGGGTGCCCTACAATGAGCAGTTCTTC.

CDR3 sequence (DNA): TGTGCCAGCAGCCAAGAAGGAACCGGGAGGGGCGCAGATACGCAGTATTTT. It codes for CASSQEGTGRGADTQYF. This chain joins TRBV4-2 and TRBJ2-3; TRBD2 matches at 8 bases. J gave up 4 bases and V 0 bases, and 9 bases lay outside the gene matches. This CDR3 region has 17 residues. In germline, CDR1 is LGHNA, CDR2 YNFKEQ.

The chain employs TRBV30 and TRBJ1-1, with TRBD1 identical over 9 bases. The junction had 2 bases not matched to a gene; V was cut back by 2 bases and J by 1 base. The germline CDR1 and CDR2 sequences are GTSNPN and SVGIG (reference sequence). The CDR3 runs to 14 residues. In DNA form, the CDR3 reads TGTGCCTGGAGTCGGGGACAGGGGAACACTGAAGCTTTCTTT. This encodes CAWSRGQGNTEAFF.

The V call is TRBV28, the J call TRBJ2-3, with D possibly being TRBD2 (5 bases). V was cut by 5 bases and J by 6 bases, with 24 bases left in between. The CDR3 loop spans 17 amino acids. CDR1 and CDR2 (germline): MDHEN, SYDVKM. In nucleotides, the CDR3 is TGTGCCAGCAGTCGACTGTTAATCGAGCAAACGGGGGATACGCAGTATTTT. Its translation: CASSRLLIEQTGDTQYF.

The V and J genes are TRBV15 and TRBJ2-1, with a possible D match to TRBD1 (6 bases). The CDR3 is 13 residues long. Germline CDR1 reads LNHNV; CDR2 reads YYDKDF (reference sequence). V gave up 0 bases and J gave up 10 bases, with 10 bases separating them. CDR3 DNA sequence: TGTGCCACCAGCAGAGATGTCGGACAGGAGCAGTTCTTC. This codes for CATSRDVGQEQFF.

This chain links TRBV5-1 with TRBJ2-5; 7 nucleotides match TRBD2. V was clipped by 5 bases and J by 5 bases; unmatched bases: 0. The CDR3 spans 11 residues. The germline V gene has CDR1 SGHRS and CDR2 YFSETQ. The CDR3 nucleotides are TGCGCCAGCAGACTAGCGGAGACCCAGTACTTC. Its translation is CASRLAETQYF.

The gene calls are TRBV27 and TRBJ2-7; possibly TRBD2 for D (5 bases). Trimming left V 5 bases short and J 0 bases short, with 20 bases between. Germline CDR1 is MNHEY and CDR2 is SMNVEV (reference sequence). This CDR3 contains 17 residues. In DNA form, the CDR3 reads TGTGCCAGCAGTGCCGCCCGGGGAACTTTAACCTCCTACGAGCAGTACTTC. Amino acid sequence: CASSAARGTLTSYEQYF.

The chain combines TRBV6-2 or TRBV6-3 with TRBJ2-1; 10 nucleotides match TRBD2. This CDR3 region has 15 residues. Germline lookup yields CDR1 MNHEY and CDR2 SVGEGT. The J segment lost 7 bases and the V segment lost 6 bases, leaving 9 bases of the junction unmatched. Here the CDR3 DNA reads TGTGCCAGCAGCTTAGCGGGAGGTTCGAGGAATGAGCAGTTCTTC. Amino acid sequence: CASSLAGGSRNEQFF.

The chain combines TRBV6-6 with TRBJ1-5, with D maybe TRBD1 (5 bases). CDR1 and CDR2 (germline): MNHNY, SVGAGI (reference sequence). With 0 bases removed from V and 0 bases from J, the gap between germline ends came to 9 bases. The CDR3 consists of 16 residues. CDR3 in amino acids: CASSYSRQISNQPQHF. The CDR3 DNA follows: TGTGCCAGCAGTTACTCGCGACAGATTAGCAATCAGCCCCAGCATTTT.

V and J are TRBV7-2 and TRBJ2-3, with a possible D match to TRBD1 (6 bases). This CDR3 has 15 amino acids. Trimming took 2 bases from V and 4 from J, leaving 13 bases between them. Germline V gene lookup returns CDR1 SGHTA and CDR2 FQGNSA. The CDR3 here is CASSLSGHRADTQYF. CDR3 nucleotide sequence: TGTGCCAGCAGCTTAAGTGGGCACAGGGCAGATACGCAGTATTTT.

The chain is built from TRBV5-4 and TRBJ1-2; 11 nucleotides align to TRBD1. The CDR3 spans 16 residues. Per the germline V gene, CDR1 is SGHNT and CDR2 is YYREEE (reference sequence). Trimming cost V 2 bases and J 1 base; bases outside gene matches: 4. The CDR3 reads CASSFGQGAGNYGYTF. The CDR3 bases are TGTGCCAGCAGCTTTGGACAGGGGGCGGGTAACTATGGCTACACCTTC.

This clone appeared once. The V gene is TRBV7-2, the J gene TRBJ2-3; TRBD1 matches at 9 bases. The CDR3 is 17 residues long. CDR1 SGHTA and CDR2 FQGNSA come from the germline V gene. Trimming at V came to 4 bases and at J to 3 bases, leaving 11 bases not matched to a gene. The CDR3 loop is CASSSPGGQGRTDTQYF. CDR3 sequence (DNA): TGTGCCAGCAGCTCTCCAGGAGGACAGGGGAGGACAGATACGCAGTATTTT.

The rearrangement joins TRBV28 to TRBJ1-2; TRBD1 might be the D (6 bases). CDR1 and CDR2 (germline): MDHEN, SYDVKM. Trimming stripped 8 bases from V and 2 bases from J, with 15 bases between. This CDR3 has 14 amino acids. DNA for the CDR3: TGTGCCAGCCTACAGGGCCAGGGGAACTATGGCTACACCTTC. It specifies CASLQGQGNYGYTF.

The chain couples TRBV7-2 to TRBJ2-7; 9 bases are shared with TRBD1. The CDR3 has 15 amino acids. V was pared by 3 bases and J by 3 bases, with 6 bases of the junction left unmatched. Germline V lookup: CDR1 SGHTA, CDR2 FQGNSA. CDR3 DNA sequence: TGTGCCAGCAGCTTCGGGACAGGGTTAAACTACGAGCAGTACTTC. Protein product: CASSFGTGLNYEQYF.

The rearrangement uses TRBV7-6 and TRBJ2-1, with 14 bases aligning to TRBD2. V was pared by 5 bases and J by 5 bases, with 11 bases of the junction left unmatched. CDR3 length: 18 residues. In germline, CDR1 is SGHVS, CDR2 FNYEAQ. CDR3 bases: TGTGCCAGCAGCGCCGGGACTAGCGGGGGAGGACCCCACAATGAGCAGTTCTTC. It specifies CASSAGTSGGGPHNEQFF.

J is TRBJ2-2 and V is TRBV7-3; 10 bases align to TRBD2. Germline CDR1 and CDR2: SGHTA and FQGTGA. Losses at the gene ends were 5 bases for V and 3 bases for J; bases not matched to a gene: 6. This CDR3 comprises 16 residues. The CDR3 loop is CASSKAGGPDTGELFF. DNA of the CDR3: TGTGCCAGCAGCAAAGCGGGAGGGCCAGACACCGGGGAGCTGTTTTTT.

The J gene is TRBJ2-2, the V gene TRBV7-2; maybe TRBD1 (8 bases). Germline values: CDR1 SGHTA, CDR2 FQGNSA. The CDR3 totals 15 residues. The V and J ends lost 6 bases and 3 bases respectively, with 14 bases between them. The CDR3 loop reads CASRQGGLDTGELFF. DNA for the CDR3: TGTGCCAGCAGACAGGGGGGGCTGGACACCGGGGAGCTGTTTTTT.

The chain recombines TRBV11-2 with TRBJ2-1, with 11 bases lining up with TRBD1. Trimming at V came to 1 base and at J to 9 bases, leaving 8 bases not matched to a gene. CDR1 and CDR2 (germline): SGHAT, FQNNGV. The CDR3 length is 16 residues. The CDR3 loop is CASSLGRGQGASEQFF. CDR3 nucleotides: TGTGCCAGCAGCTTAGGACGCGGACAGGGGGCATCTGAGCAGTTCTTC.

This clone has just one count. This sequence joins TRBV3-1 (or the pseudogene TRBV3-2) and TRBJ2-1, with D perhaps TRBD1 (5 bases). The CDR3 sequence is 15 residues long. CDR1 LGHDT and CDR2 YNNKEL come from the germline V gene (reference sequence). The V gene lost 1 base and the J gene lost 0 bases, with 7 bases spanning the gap. The CDR3: CASSQGQSSYNEQFF. Written as DNA, the CDR3 is TGTGCCAGCAGCCAAGGACAGAGCTCCTACAATGAGCAGTTCTTC.